These T cell receptor beta chains were read from a single sample in a study of regulatory T cells in long-lasting Graves disease. In TCRdb, the multiplex PCR reads were re-called with MiXCR into one record per CDR3 protein. Of around 400,000 distinct CDR3 sequences listed, roughly 24% are singletons. This specimen was peripheral blood mononuclear cells (PBMCs), taken when the disease was refractory, from a patient treated with antithyroid drugs. The receptors were sampled from a woman between 40 and 50 years old with Graves disease. Both conserved end residues are part of each CDR3. The order of the fields is clone size, D gene, V gene, J gene, CDR3 DNA, CDR3 protein. D genes are given only for firm matches. Not every row has a clone size; where given, it reads once, few, many or a size class.

>few|-|TRBV6-5|TRBJ2-2
TGTGCCAGCAGTTACTCGAGGGGGGGTGCGAACACCGGGGAGCTGTTTTTT
CASSYSRGGANTGELFF
>few|TRBD2|TRBV6-5|TRBJ2-4
TGTGCCAGCAGTTACCGCCTTAGAAACGGGAGGATCCTAGCCAAAAACATTCAGTACTTC
CASSYRLRNGRILAKNIQYF
>few|-|TRBV28|TRBJ1-4
TGTGCCAGCAGTTCCCCCAGGGACGCAACTAATGAAAAACTGTTTTTT
CASSSPRDATNEKLFF
>-|TRBD2|TRBV10-3|TRBJ2-1
TGTGCCATCAGTGAGGGGACTAATAACAATGAGCAGTTCTTC
CAISEGTNNNEQFF
>-|-|TRBV5-1|TRBJ2-5
TGCGCCAGCAGCTCGACACTTTGGGAGACCCAGTACTTC
CASSSTLWETQYF
>-|TRBD2|TRBV6-1|TRBJ2-1
TGTGCCAGCAGTCCGCGGGAGGGATCCTACAATGAGCAGTTCTTC
CASSPREGSYNEQFF
>many|-|TRBV28|TRBJ2-2
TGTGCCAGCAGCTATAGAGGGCAACTCACCGGGGAGCTGTTTTTT
CASSYRGQLTGELFF
>-|-|TRBV6-5|TRBJ1-4
TGTGCCAGCAGTTACTCGATGAGGTCAACTAATGAAAAACTGTTTTTT
CASSYSMRSTNEKLFF
>-|-|TRBV24-1|TRBJ2-3
TGTGCCACTTCGATAGGGGGACTCACAGATACGCAGTATTTT
CATSIGGLTDTQYF
>few|TRBD1|TRBV20-1|TRBJ1-2
TGCAGTGCTAGAAGGCGGGACAGGGGAAAGTCTTATTATGGCTACACCTTC
CSARRRDRGKSYYGYTF
>few|-|TRBV27|TRBJ1-1
TGTGCCAGCAGTTTAGTGGTCGACACTGAAGCTTTCTTT
CASSLVVDTEAFF
>-|-|TRBV7-9|TRBJ2-2
TGTGCCAGCAGCCCTTTCGGAATGAACACCGGGGAGCTGTTTTTT
CASSPFGMNTGELFF
>-|-|TRBV11-1|TRBJ2-2
TGTGCCAGCAGCTTAGGGGAGGTCACCGGGGAGCTGTTTTTT
CASSLGEVTGELFF
>many|-|TRBV27|TRBJ2-5
TGTGCCAGCATGCGGGCACACCAAGAGACCCAGTACTTC
CASMRAHQETQYF
>many|-|TRBV5-1|TRBJ1-1
TGCGCCAGCAGCACCGGACAGCCGAACACTGAAGCTTTCTTT
CASSTGQPNTEAFF
>-|-|TRBV3-1|TRBJ2-7
TGTGCCAGCAGCCAAGACACTGGCAAGGGGGTGGTCTTCTACGAGCAGTACTTC
CASSQDTGKGVVFYEQYF
>-|-|TRBV2|TRBJ2-4
TGTGCCAGCAGCTCCGTGGGCCCCTCCAAAAACGTTCAGTACTTC
CASSSVGPSKNVQYF
>many|TRBD2|TRBV28|TRBJ2-4
TGTGCCAGCAGTCCCCTGGGAAGTGGCGGGAGGGCCCCGTGGGGCAAAAACATTCAGTACTTC
CASSPLGSGGRAPWGKNIQYF
>few|-|TRBV11-2|TRBJ2-3
TGTGCCAGCAGCTTAGATCGGCCAGATACGCAGTATTTT
CASSLDRPDTQYF
>-|-|TRBV7-3|TRBJ2-5
TGTGCCAGAATAGGGATCTTAGAGACCCAGTACTTC
CARIGILETQYF
>few|-|TRBV19|TRBJ2-1
TGTGCCAGTAGTCACGCTCCCCCAGGGTCGGGTGAGCAGTTCTTC
CASSHAPPGSGEQFF
>many|TRBD1|TRBV28|TRBJ1-1
TGTGCCAGCAGCCTGACAGGGACTCTGTCCAACACTGAAGCTTTCTTT
CASSLTGTLSNTEAFF
>-|TRBD1|TRBV7-2|TRBJ1-2
TGTGCCAGCAGCTTAATATGGACAGGCCGGGGAGACTATGGCTACACCTTC
CASSLIWTGRGDYGYTF
>many|-|TRBV12-3/TRBV12-4|TRBJ1-2
TGTGCCAGCAGCCTAGGGGGGCGTGGCTACACCTTC
CASSLGGRGYTF
>many|-|TRBV7-8|TRBJ1-5
TGTGCCAGCAGCCGCTGGGGGGCCAAGGTCATCAGTCAGCCCCAGCATTTT
CASSRWGAKVISQPQHF
>-|TRBD2|TRBV20-1|TRBJ2-4
TGCAGTGCTATTCTAGCGGGAGGCCGTCACCCCCTAGCCAAAAACATTCAGTACTTC
CSAILAGGRHPLAKNIQYF